The T cell receptor beta chain under discussion was sequenced for a study of blood T cell repertoires in COVID-19. Germline V gene sequence: CDR1 GTSNPN, CDR2 SVGIG (reference sequence). Trimming took off 4 bases at V and 0 bases at J, with 13 bases between the two ends. The CDR3 is 14 residues long. Here immunoSEQ multiplex PCR was the method, and the copy in TCRdb shows in-frame clones only, minus some. The sample shows approximately 220,000 clones, about four fifths of them seen only once. Sequencing used PBMCs or T cells enriched from blood (not recorded which). J is TRBJ2-7 and V is TRBV30; D is perhaps TRBD1 (6 bases). The source of this sequence is a woman in her thirties or forties with acute COVID-19. The CDR3 here is CAWNRDRTSYEQYF. The CDR3 nucleotides read TGTGCCTGGAACCGCGACAGGACCTCCTACGAGCAGTACTTC.